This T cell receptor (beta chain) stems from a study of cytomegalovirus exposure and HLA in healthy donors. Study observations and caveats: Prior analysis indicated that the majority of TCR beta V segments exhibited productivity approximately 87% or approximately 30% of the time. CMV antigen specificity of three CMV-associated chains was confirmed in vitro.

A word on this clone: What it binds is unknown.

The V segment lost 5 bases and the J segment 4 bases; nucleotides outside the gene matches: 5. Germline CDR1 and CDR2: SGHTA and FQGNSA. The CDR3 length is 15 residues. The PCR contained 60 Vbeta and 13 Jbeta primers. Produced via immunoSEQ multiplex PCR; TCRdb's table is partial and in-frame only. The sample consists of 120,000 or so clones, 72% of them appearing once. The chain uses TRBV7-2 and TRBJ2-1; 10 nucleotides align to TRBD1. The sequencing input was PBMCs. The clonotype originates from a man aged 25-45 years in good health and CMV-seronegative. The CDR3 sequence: CASSLGQGIYNEQFF. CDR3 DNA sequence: TGTGCCAGCAGCCTGGGACAGGGGATATACAATGAGCAGTTCTTC. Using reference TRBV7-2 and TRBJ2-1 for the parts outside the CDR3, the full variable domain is GAGVSQSPSNKVTEKGKDVELRCDPISGHTALYWYRQSLGQGLEFLIYFQGNSAPDKSGLPSDRFSAERTGGSVSTLTIQRTQQEDSAVYLCASSLGQGIYNEQFFGPGTRLTVL.